Presented here are 24 T cell receptor beta chains from one specimen sequenced in a study of CD8 T cells in ankylosing spondylitis. Overall study results and limits: It appeared that ankylosing spondylitis blood was characterized by a TCR beta motif of several highly homologous variants.

TCRdb analysed the 5' RACE reads with MiXCR anew, one entry per CDR3 protein. The sample carries fewer than 550,000 distinct CDR3 sequences, about 5.4% recorded once. These receptors' antigens are unknown. The sample was blood, either unsorted or a sorted T cell fraction (not recorded which). Receptors were obtained from a male donor with ankylosing spondylitis.

This clonotype was seen only a few times. The V gene is TRBV28, the J gene TRBJ1-5; possibly TRBD1 for D (6 bases). CDR1 and CDR2 from the germline V gene are MDHEN and SYDVKM. The CDR3 covers 13 residues. The V and J ends lost 2 bases and 8 bases respectively, with 10 bases between them. CDR3 sequence reads: CASSLGGGKPQHF. DNA of the CDR3: TGTGCCAGCAGTTTAGGCGGGGGCAAGCCCCAGCATTTT.

This clonotype was observed many times. The chain is built from TRBV27 and TRBJ2-7; D ambiguous. Trimming removed 7 bases at V and 0 bases at J, with 13 bases between. Germline V gene sequence: CDR1 MNHEY, CDR2 SMNVEV (reference sequence). This CDR3 is built from 14 residues. The chain's CDR3 is CASTSGLGSYEQYF. CDR3 DNA sequence: TGTGCCAGCACCTCTGGGTTAGGCTCCTACGAGCAGTACTTC.

The chain links TRBV5-1 to TRBJ1-1, with D hard to call. V was trimmed by 0 bases and J by 0 bases, leaving 12 bases between them. CDR1 and CDR2 (germline): SGHRS, YFSETQ. This CDR3 region has 16 residues. DNA for the CDR3: TGCGCCAGCAGCTTGGCCTTCGACGGCATGAACACTGAAGCTTTCTTT. It translates to CASSLAFDGMNTEAFF. The complete variable domain, with remaining parts taken from reference TRBV5-1 and TRBJ1-1, reads KAGVTQTPRYLIKTRGQQVTLSCSPISGHRSVSWYQQTPGQGLQFLFEYFSETQRNKGNFPGRFSGRQFSNSRSEMNVSTLELGDSALYLCASSLAFDGMNTEAFFGQGTRLTVV.

This clonotype showed up many times. This chain links TRBV4-3 with TRBJ2-1, with D perhaps matching TRBD2 (5 bases). This CDR3 has 16 residues. CDR1 and CDR2 from the germline V gene are LGHNA and YSLEER. V lost 3 bases to trimming and J lost 10 bases, with 22 bases between them. CDR3 in DNA: TGCGCCAGCAGCCATGAACCCGGGCTGCCCTCGGGGGAGCAGTTCTTC. It codes for CASSHEPGLPSGEQFF.

In its sample, this clonotype was seen many times. The rearrangement uses TRBV7-9 and TRBJ2-7, with 9 bases aligning to TRBD1. CDR1 is SEHNR, CDR2 FQNEAQ, per germline (reference sequence). V shed 4 bases, J shed 6 bases, and the junction held 13 bases outside the gene matches. This CDR3 comprises 16 residues. CDR3 DNA sequence: TGTGCCAGCAGCTCTCTCCGGGACAGGGAAGGATCCGAGCAGTACTTC. The encoded protein is CASSSLRDREGSEQYF.

The V and J genes are TRBV2 and TRBJ1-4, with D possibly being TRBD1 (5 bases). V lost 10 bases, J lost 8 bases, and 20 bases lay in between. This CDR3 has 14 amino acids. CDR1 and CDR2 (germline): SNHLY, FYNNEI. The chain's CDR3 is CATRRTPGAEKLFF. The CDR3 DNA reads TGTGCCACCCGGAGGACGCCCGGGGCGGAAAAACTGTTTTTT.

In this sample, this clonotype turned up many times. The rearrangement uses TRBV7-2 and TRBJ2-7; D may be TRBD2 (6 bases). This CDR3 has 14 residues. Deletions cut 5 bases from V and 0 bases from J, with 11 bases between. Germline CDR1 reads SGHTA; CDR2 reads FQGNSA. CDR3 DNA sequence: TGTGCCAGCAGCCCCAAGCGGGCCTCCTACGAGCAGTACTTC. Its protein product is CASSPKRASYEQYF.

At least ten counts were recorded for this clonotype. The J gene is TRBJ1-5, the V gene TRBV7-6, with D unresolved. CDR1 is SGHVS and CDR2 is FNYEAQ in the germline V gene. The CDR3 is 17 amino acids. Trimming took 5 bases from V and 2 from J, leaving 19 bases between them. As DNA, the CDR3 is TGTGCCAGCAGCCCGGGTCGGACCCTCAAGGGCAATCAGCCCCAGCATTTT. Translating gives CASSPGRTLKGNQPQHF.

This clonotype came up many times. The rearrangement uses TRBV24-1 and TRBJ2-5; D gene ambiguous. This CDR3 is built from 15 residues. Germline V gene data show CDR1 as KGHDR and CDR2 as SFDVKD. Trimming removed 1 base from V and 3 bases from J, with 11 bases in between. Written as DNA, the CDR3 is TGTGCCACCAGTGATTTACGCCTCCCCGAAGAGACCCAGTACTTC. This translates into CATSDLRLPEETQYF.

In this sample, this clonotype turned up many times. This chain connects TRBV6-5 to TRBJ2-3; D is undetermined. CDR1 is MNHEY and CDR2 is SVGAGI in the germline V gene. This CDR3 region has 14 residues. Trimming cost V 1 base and J 2 bases, with 7 bases left between them. CDR3 protein: CASSYFGFTDTQYF. DNA of the CDR3: TGTGCCAGCAGTTACTTTGGCTTCACAGATACGCAGTATTTT.

Many counts were recorded for this clonotype. The gene calls are TRBV20-1 and TRBJ1-2; 9 positions match TRBD1. The ends lost 1 base at V and 4 bases at J; junction bases unmatched: 7. The CDR3 is made up of 15 amino acids. Germline V gene sequence: CDR1 DFQATT, CDR2 SNEGSKA (reference sequence). In DNA form, the CDR3 reads TGCAGTGCTAGAGGTCCCGGGACAGGGACCTATGGCTACACCTTC. Translation: CSARGPGTGTYGYTF.

The table lists this clonotype with many counts. This chain connects TRBV7-1 to TRBJ2-1; 10 nucleotides agree with TRBD1. TRBV7-1 is an open reading frame, and its role is uncertain. The CDR3 runs 22 residues. V lost 2 bases, J lost 0 bases, and 19 bases stayed unmatched. Here the CDR3 reads CASSSPTPGTGEFEGSYNEQFF. CDR3 DNA sequence: TGTGCCAGCAGCTCACCAACCCCCGGGACAGGGGAGTTCGAGGGCTCCTACAATGAGCAGTTCTTC.

Ten or more counts support this clonotype. V usage is TRBV24-1 and J usage is TRBJ2-7; possible D gene TRBD1, 5 bases. V lost 4 bases and J 6 bases, leaving 15 bases between the germline ends. This CDR3 is built from 14 residues. The germline gives CDR1 KGHDR, CDR2 SFDVKD. The CDR3 DNA is TGTGCCACCAGTGACACTAATACAGGAGCCGAGCAGTACTTC. It translates to CATSDTNTGAEQYF.

This clonotype has a count of ten or more. The chain links TRBV29-1 to TRBJ2-4; TRBD2 might be the D (7 bases). This CDR3 region has 16 residues. CDR1 and CDR2 from the germline V gene are SQVTM and ANQGSEA. Trimming removed 4 bases from V and 0 bases from J, with 16 bases in between. CDR3: CSVVGGASLAKNIQYF. In DNA form, the CDR3 reads TGCAGCGTTGTGGGGGGGGCTTCACTAGCCAAAAACATTCAGTACTTC.

This clonotype was observed at least ten times. The rearrangement joins TRBV6-2 or TRBV6-3 to TRBJ2-1; the match to TRBD2 covers 7 bases. Germline trimming cut 3 bases from V and 8 bases from J; bases unmatched to any gene: 4. CDR3 length: 13 residues. Germline lookup yields CDR1 MNHEY and CDR2 SVGEGT. DNA for the CDR3: TGTGCCAGCAGTTATAGCGGGTCGTATGAGCAGTTCTTC. Translating gives CASSYSGSYEQFF.

This clonotype was seen many times. The chain couples TRBV15 to TRBJ2-5; 10 bases are a match to TRBD2. CDR1 and CDR2 from the germline V gene are LNHNV and YYDKDF (reference sequence). The CDR3 extends over 17 amino acids. Trimming at V came to 0 bases and at J to 5 bases, leaving 9 bases not matched to a gene. DNA of the CDR3: TGTGCCACCAGCAGAGATCGTATAGCGGGAGGTGGGGAGACCCAGTACTTC. Translated, it gives CATSRDRIAGGGETQYF.

The chain carries TRBV4-3 and TRBJ2-7, with D possibly being TRBD2 (6 bases). Germline values: CDR1 LGHNA, CDR2 YSLEER. V was pared by 3 bases and J by 6 bases, with 12 bases between. The CDR3 has 13 residues. CDR3: CASSQGRDFEQYF. The CDR3 DNA reads TGCGCCAGCAGCCAGGGCAGGGACTTCGAGCAGTACTTC.

This clonotype came up a few times. The rearrangement joins TRBV7-3 to TRBJ1-2; TRBD1 matches at 8 bases. Germline CDR1 SGHTA, CDR2 FQGTGA. The CDR3 is 13 amino acids. V gave up 5 bases and J gave up 8 bases; unmatched junction bases: 7. The CDR3: CASSVPGGMGYTF. CDR3 in DNA: TGTGCCAGCAGCGTACCAGGGGGCATGGGCTACACCTTC.

This clonotype was counted at least ten times. CDR3 coding DNA: TGTGCCAGCAGCTTGGCGGGGCTTAGCACAGATACGCAGTATTTT. It codes for CASSLAGLSTDTQYF. The chain employs TRBV5-5 and TRBJ2-3, with D perhaps matching TRBD1 or TRBD2 (5 bases each). The V and J ends lost 0 bases and 0 bases respectively, with 8 bases between them. Per the germline V gene, CDR1 is SGHKS and CDR2 is YYEKEE (reference sequence). CDR3 length: 15 amino acids.

Ten or more counts support this clonotype. The chain uses TRBV15 and TRBJ1-2, with 8 bases identical to TRBD1. In germline, CDR1 is LNHNV, CDR2 YYDKDF (reference sequence). The V gene end was trimmed by 0 bases and the J gene end by 5 bases; junction bases not matched to a gene: 8. The CDR3 extends over 16 amino acids. CDR3 nucleotides: TGTGCCACCAGCAGAGATCTGGGGACAGGATCGTATGGCTACACCTTC. Its translation: CATSRDLGTGSYGYTF.

In this sample, this clonotype turned up many times. The chain is built from TRBV20-1 and TRBJ1-1, with 8 bases matching TRBD1. Germline loops: CDR1 DFQATT, CDR2 SNEGSKA (reference sequence). V shed 2 bases and J 5 bases; nucleotides not matched to a gene: 7. This CDR3 spans 14 amino acids. CDR3 in amino acids: CSARQGARKTEAFF. The DNA of the CDR3 is TGCAGTGCTAGACAGGGGGCGCGAAAAACTGAAGCTTTCTTT.

This clonotype was observed at least ten times. The chain's CDR3 is CASSPVRRGGEKLFF. CDR3 DNA sequence: TGTGCCAGCAGTCCCGTACGAAGGGGTGGGGAAAAACTGTTTTTT. The chain combines TRBV2 with TRBJ1-4, with D possibly being TRBD1 (5 bases). V lost 5 bases and J 8 bases, leaving 18 bases between the germline ends. The CDR3 contains 15 residues. In germline, CDR1 is SNHLY, CDR2 FYNNEI.

The table lists this clonotype with many counts. This rearrangement joins TRBV27 to TRBJ2-7; D is perhaps TRBD1 (6 bases). Germline-derived CDR1 and CDR2 are MNHEY and SMNVEV (reference sequence). V lost 5 bases and J 1 base, leaving 9 bases between the germline ends. The CDR3 is made up of 13 amino acids. This CDR3 is CASSRQESYEQYF. CDR3 bases: TGTGCCAGCAGTCGACAGGAGTCCTACGAGCAGTACTTC.

In this sample, this clonotype turned up many times. DNA of the CDR3: TGTGCCAGCAGCGCCCGGGGACCCAGCTCCTACAATGAGCAGTTCTTC. Protein sequence: CASSARGPSSYNEQFF. V gene TRBV7-9 combines with J gene TRBJ2-1; D possibly uses TRBD1 or TRBD2 (5 bases each). This CDR3 spans 16 amino acids. Germline V lookup: CDR1 SEHNR, CDR2 FQNEAQ (reference sequence). Trimming stripped 5 bases from V and 0 bases from J, with 14 bases between.